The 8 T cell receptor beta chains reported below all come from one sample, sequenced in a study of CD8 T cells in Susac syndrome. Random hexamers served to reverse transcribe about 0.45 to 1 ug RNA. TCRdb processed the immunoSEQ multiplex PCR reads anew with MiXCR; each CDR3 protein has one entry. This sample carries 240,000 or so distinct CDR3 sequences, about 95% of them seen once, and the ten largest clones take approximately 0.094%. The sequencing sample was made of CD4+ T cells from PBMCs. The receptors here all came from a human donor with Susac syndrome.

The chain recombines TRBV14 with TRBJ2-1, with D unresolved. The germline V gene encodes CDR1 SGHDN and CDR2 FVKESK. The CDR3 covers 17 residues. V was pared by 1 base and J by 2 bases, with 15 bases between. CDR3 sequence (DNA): TGTGCCAGCAGCCAAGCCCCTCCTCACTTAACCTACAATGAGCAGTTCTTC. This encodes CASSQAPPHLTYNEQFF.

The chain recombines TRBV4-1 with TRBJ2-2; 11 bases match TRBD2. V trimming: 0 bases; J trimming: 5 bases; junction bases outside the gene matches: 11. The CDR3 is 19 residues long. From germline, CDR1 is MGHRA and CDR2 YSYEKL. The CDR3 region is CASSQDSGRASGWTGELFF. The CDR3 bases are TGCGCCAGCAGCCAAGATAGCGGGAGGGCCTCGGGTTGGACCGGGGAGCTGTTTTTT.

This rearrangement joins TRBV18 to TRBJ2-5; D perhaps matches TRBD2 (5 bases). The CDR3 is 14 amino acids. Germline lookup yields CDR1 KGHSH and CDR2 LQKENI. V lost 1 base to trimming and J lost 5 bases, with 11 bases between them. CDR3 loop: CASSPLIGGETQYF. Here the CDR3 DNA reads TGTGCCAGCTCACCACTAATCGGCGGGGAGACCCAGTACTTC.

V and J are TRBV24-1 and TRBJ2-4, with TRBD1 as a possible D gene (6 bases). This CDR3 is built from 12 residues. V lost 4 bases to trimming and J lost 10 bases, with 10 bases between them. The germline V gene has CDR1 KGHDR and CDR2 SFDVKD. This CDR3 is CATSEGQSIQYF. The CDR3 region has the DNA TGTGCCACCAGTGAAGGACAGAGTATTCAGTACTTC.

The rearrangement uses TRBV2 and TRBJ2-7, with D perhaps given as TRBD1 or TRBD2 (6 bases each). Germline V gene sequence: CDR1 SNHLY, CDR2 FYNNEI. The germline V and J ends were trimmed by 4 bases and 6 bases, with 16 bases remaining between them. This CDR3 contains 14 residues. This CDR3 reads CASSVPVGGGEQYF. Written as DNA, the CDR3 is TGTGCCAGCAGTGTACCCGTAGGGGGAGGCGAGCAGTACTTC.

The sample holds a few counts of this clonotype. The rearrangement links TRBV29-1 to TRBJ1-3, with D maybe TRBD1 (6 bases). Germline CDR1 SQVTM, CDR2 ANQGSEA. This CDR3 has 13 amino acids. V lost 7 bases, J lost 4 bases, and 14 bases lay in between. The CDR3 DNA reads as TGCAGCGGCCGAGGGGGGCCGGGAAACACCATATATTTT. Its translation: CSGRGGPGNTIYF.

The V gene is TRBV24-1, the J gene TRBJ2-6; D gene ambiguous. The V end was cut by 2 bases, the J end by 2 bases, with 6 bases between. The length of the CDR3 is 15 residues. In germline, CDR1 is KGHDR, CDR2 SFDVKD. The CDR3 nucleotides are TGTGCCACCAGTGATTACGGTGCTGGGGCCAACGTCCTGACTTTC. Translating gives CATSDYGAGANVLTF.

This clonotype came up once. CDR3 coding DNA: TGTGCCAGCAGCCTCAAGGGGCTAGCGGGAGCCACGCAGTATTTT. It codes for CASSLKGLAGATQYF. V gene TRBV6-2 or TRBV6-3 combines with J gene TRBJ2-3; 10 bases are shared with TRBD2. Per germline, CDR1 MNHEY and CDR2 SVGEGT. V trimming: 6 bases; J trimming: 9 bases; junction bases outside the gene matches: 12. The CDR3 loop spans 15 amino acids.